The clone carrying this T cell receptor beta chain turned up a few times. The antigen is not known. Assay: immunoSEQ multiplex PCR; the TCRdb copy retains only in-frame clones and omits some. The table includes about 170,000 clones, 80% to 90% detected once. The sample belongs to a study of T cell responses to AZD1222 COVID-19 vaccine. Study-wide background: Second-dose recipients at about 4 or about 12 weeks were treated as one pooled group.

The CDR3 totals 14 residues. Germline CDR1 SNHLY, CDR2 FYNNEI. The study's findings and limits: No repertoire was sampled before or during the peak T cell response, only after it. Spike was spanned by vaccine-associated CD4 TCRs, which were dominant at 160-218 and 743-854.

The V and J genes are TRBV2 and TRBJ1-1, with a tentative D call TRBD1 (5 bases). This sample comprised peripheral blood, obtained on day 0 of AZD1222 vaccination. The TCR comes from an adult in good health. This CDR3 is CATSTQGTNTEAFF. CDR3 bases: TGTGCGACTTCAACCCAGGGAACGAACACTGAAGCTTTCTTT.